Included here is one TCR beta chain sequence, with context. CDR1 and CDR2 from the germline V gene are SGDLS and YYNGEE. The CDR3 runs to 17 residues. V dropped 3 bases and J dropped 0; count of bases not matched to a gene: 7. This entry is derived from a study of blood T cell repertoires in COVID-19. In the original processing: The assay estimated nucleated cells by amplifying reference gene primers. Clones were read by immunoSEQ multiplex PCR, and TCRdb kept only the in-frame ones, dropping some. The V and J calls and clone size are taken from that table; D and trimming were inferred from the DNA. Of about 250,000 clones in the sample, about 82% were seen once.

The chain carries TRBV9 and TRBJ1-3, with 9 positions matching TRBD1. Sequencing was done on a sample of peripheral blood. The sequence derives from a man aged 50 to 59 with active or convalescent COVID-19. The CDR3 DNA is TGTGCCAGCAGCGCTCCGGGACAGGGCCACTCTGGAAACACCATATATTTT. Translation gives CASSAPGQGHSGNTIYF.